One sample yielded the 21 T cell receptor beta chains listed below, sequenced in a study of chemoradiotherapy in HPV16-positive cancers (dated by TCRdb to about 2022). The library was prepared using the immunoSEQ multiplex PCR assay. The immuneACCESS repertoire file appears here via TCRdb, limited to in-frame rearrangements. These files lack a portion of the clones; in checked studies, under half of the deficit traces to unresolved V genes, and the cause of the others is not known. This sample holds around 30,000 clones; about 88% were observed only once. The ten largest clones take up 2.5% to 3.5% of the sample. The specimen comprised blood, sampled from a patient who underwent chemoradiotherapy. Source of these receptors: a human donor with HPV-associated anogenital cancer.

The chain joins TRBV12-5 to TRBJ2-2; 10 positions match TRBD2. Unmatched junction bases numbered 20, after V lost 1 base and J lost 3 bases. This CDR3 has 22 amino acids. Germline CDR1 reads LGHNT; CDR2 reads FRNRAP. The CDR3 loop reads CASGLAVRDRIAGGRDTGELFF. As DNA, the CDR3 is TGTGCTAGTGGTTTGGCCGTCCGGGACAGAATAGCGGGGGGTCGAGACACCGGGGAGCTGTTTTTT. The full variable domain, with the rest looked up from reference TRBV12-5 and TRBJ2-2, is DARVTQTPRHKVTEMGQEVTMRCQPILGHNTVFWYRQTMMQGLELLAYFRNRAPLDDSGMPKDRFSAEMPDATLATLKIQPSEPRDSAVYFCASGLAVRDRIAGGRDTGELFFGEGSRLTVL.

The chain links TRBV7-2 to TRBJ2-3; 15 positions match TRBD2. V lost 5 bases and J lost 4; bases outside the gene matches: 4. This CDR3 contains 16 residues. Germline values: CDR1 SGHTA, CDR2 FQGNSA. Written as DNA, the CDR3 is TGTGCCAGCAGCCTGTGGACTAGCGGGGGGGCAGATACGCAGTATTTT. Protein sequence: CASSLWTSGGADTQYF.

V usage is TRBV10-3 and J usage is TRBJ2-1, with a possible D match to TRBD2 (5 bases). Trimming shortened V by 3 bases and J by 6 bases, and 6 bases separated the two germline ends. Germline V gene lookup returns CDR1 ENHRY and CDR2 SYGVKD. The CDR3 has 12 amino acids. In nucleotides, the CDR3 is TGTGCCATCAGTGAAGGAGGCAATGAGCAGTTCTTC. Its protein product is CAISEGGNEQFF.

The chain combines TRBV18 with TRBJ1-6; D gene uncertain. The ends were cut back, 2 bases at V and 4 bases at J, with 9 bases in the middle. Germline assignment: CDR1 KGHSH and CDR2 LQKENI. The length of the CDR3 is 15 residues. This CDR3 is CASSPSSDYNSPLHF. CDR3 DNA: TGTGCCAGCTCACCATCATCAGATTATAATTCACCCCTCCACTTT.

Regarding this clone: A read error may account for a junction end that differs from germline. J is TRBJ2-7 and V is TRBV7-7; D perhaps matches TRBD2 (6 bases). Germline V CDR1 and CDR2: SSHAT, FNYEAQ (reference sequence). The CDR3 runs to 15 residues. CDR3 sequence reads: CASSLGDAGNHEQYF. CDR3 sequence (DNA): TGTGCTAGCAGCTTAGGAGATGCGGGAAACCACGAGCAGTACTTC.

The chain is built from TRBV25-1 and TRBJ1-2; D call uncertain. Trimming removed 6 bases from V and 5 bases from J, with 16 bases in between. Per germline, CDR1 MGHDK and CDR2 SYGVNS. The CDR3 covers 14 residues. In DNA, the CDR3 is TGTGCCAGCAGCCCTCAGAGGGAAGGGTATGGCTACACCTTC. Translating gives CASSPQREGYGYTF.

The chain couples TRBV5-1 to TRBJ1-1; D is perhaps TRBD1 (6 bases). CDR3 size: 14 residues. Germline V gene lookup returns CDR1 SGHRS and CDR2 YFSETQ. V was pared by 4 bases and J by 6 bases, with 16 bases between. The CDR3 protein is CASSPNRANSEAFF. The CDR3 nucleotides are TGCGCCAGCAGCCCTAACAGGGCCAATTCTGAAGCTTTCTTT. The complete variable domain, with remaining parts taken from reference TRBV5-1 and TRBJ1-1, reads KAGVTQTPRYLIKTRGQQVTLSCSPISGHRSVSWYQQTPGQGLQFLFEYFSETQRNKGNFPGRFSGRQFSNSRSEMNVSTLELGDSALYLCASSPNRANSEAFFGQGTRLTVV.

The rearrangement links TRBV6-5 to TRBJ1-6, with D possibly matching TRBD1 (5 bases). CDR1 and CDR2 (germline): MNHEY, SVGAGI. Trimming cost V 9 bases and J 3 bases, with 15 bases left between them. The CDR3 is 15 residues long. DNA for the CDR3: TGTGCCAGTAGATCGGACAACCTCTATAATTCACCCCTCCACTTT. Translated: CASRSDNLYNSPLHF.

J is TRBJ1-5 and V is TRBV6-6, with a tentative D call TRBD1 (5 bases). Germline lookup yields CDR1 MNHNY and CDR2 SVGAGI (reference sequence). V lost 2 bases to trimming and J lost 7 bases, with 9 bases between them. The CDR3 consists of 13 residues. This CDR3 reads CASSYGRDQPQHF. CDR3 bases: TGTGCCAGCAGTTACGGCAGGGACCAGCCCCAGCATTTT.

The rearrangement links TRBV6-1 to TRBJ1-5, with TRBD1 matching 8 bases. This CDR3 has 13 residues. V was pared by 6 bases and J by 8 bases, with 6 bases of the junction left unmatched. CDR1 and CDR2 (germline): MNHNS, SASEGT. CDR3 residues: CASSRTGGEPQHF. For the CDR3, the DNA is TGTGCCAGCAGCCGAACAGGGGGGGAGCCCCAGCATTTT.

J is TRBJ1-1 and V is TRBV6-5; D uncertain. V lost 0 bases to trimming and J lost 4 bases, with 9 bases between them. Per the germline V gene, CDR1 is MNHEY and CDR2 is SVGAGI. This CDR3 spans 14 amino acids. CDR3 sequence: CASSYSRSGTEAFF. CDR3 DNA sequence: TGTGCCAGCAGTTACTCGAGGTCAGGCACTGAAGCTTTCTTT.

This clone appeared a single time. The chain carries TRBV2 and TRBJ2-1; 7 bases match TRBD1. The CDR3 loop spans 14 amino acids. CDR1 and CDR2 from the germline V gene are SNHLY and FYNNEI. Trimming at V came to 4 bases and at J to 3 bases, leaving 3 bases not matched to a gene. CDR3 sequence: CASSGQGSYNEQFF. The CDR3 nucleotides are TGTGCCAGCAGTGGACAGGGTAGCTACAATGAGCAGTTCTTC. Supplemented by reference TRBV2 and TRBJ2-1, the full variable domain reads EPEVTQTPSHQVTQMGQEVILRCVPISNHLYFYWYRQILGQKVEFLVSFYNNEISEKSEIFDDQFSVERPDGSNFTLKIRSTKLEDSAMYFCASSGQGSYNEQFFGPGTRLTVL.

This chain joins TRBV6-1 and TRBJ2-3; 12 bases map to TRBD2. CDR1 MNHNS and CDR2 SASEGT come from the germline V gene. The CDR3 has 15 amino acids. J gave up 5 bases and V 5 bases, and 5 bases lay outside the gene matches. This CDR3 reads CASSRLAGAVDTQYF. CDR3 in DNA: TGTGCCAGCAGTCGACTAGCGGGGGCGGTAGATACGCAGTATTTT.

V usage is TRBV7-2 and J usage is TRBJ1-6; no reliable D call. Trimming removed 0 bases at V and 10 bases at J, with 4 bases between. Germline lookup yields CDR1 SGHTA and CDR2 FQGNSA. The length of the CDR3 is 12 residues. The CDR3 DNA reads as TGTGCCAGCAGCTTAGCTCAATCACCCCTCCACTTT. Translation: CASSLAQSPLHF.

This rearrangement joins TRBV6-5 to TRBJ1-2; 8 bases agree with TRBD1. CDR1 is MNHEY, CDR2 SVGAGI, per germline. CDR3 length equals 15 residues. V lost 2 bases and J lost 0; bases outside the gene matches: 2. The CDR3, as DNA: TGTGCCAGCAGTTACCAGACAGGGGCTAACTATGGCTACACCTTC. Translated: CASSYQTGANYGYTF.

This clone was counted a few times. The chain is built from TRBV11-3 and TRBJ2-1; D perhaps matches TRBD1 (6 bases). Germline values: CDR1 SGHNT, CDR2 YENEEA. The CDR3 totals 14 residues. Trimming cost V 4 bases and J 9 bases, with 16 bases left between them. The CDR3 region is CASSSSGTLSEQFF. CDR3 DNA sequence: TGTGCCAGCAGCTCCTCCGGGACATTAAGTGAGCAGTTCTTC.

This chain links TRBV2 with TRBJ1-1; the D is unclear. CDR1 and CDR2 from the germline V gene are SNHLY and FYNNEI. The CDR3 sequence is 11 residues long. V gave up 6 bases and J gave up 5 bases, with 7 bases separating them. The CDR3 loop reads CASSRWTEAFF. The CDR3 DNA sequence: TGTGCCAGCAGCCGGTGGACTGAAGCTTTCTTT.

This sequence joins TRBV30 and TRBJ2-7; the match to TRBD2 covers 10 bases. The junction had 5 bases not matched to a gene; V was cut back by 8 bases and J by 4 bases. Germline V gene lookup returns CDR1 GTSNPN and CDR2 SVGIG (reference sequence). The CDR3 extends over 12 amino acids. CDR3 residues: CATGSGRYEQYF. The CDR3, as DNA: TGTGCCACCGGTAGCGGGAGGTACGAGCAGTACTTC.

The chain links TRBV5-1 to TRBJ2-3, with a tentative D call TRBD2 (6 bases). Trimming shortened V by 3 bases and J by 2 bases, and 19 bases separated the two germline ends. Germline V gives CDR1 SGHRS, CDR2 YFSETQ. The CDR3 consists of 17 residues. Written as DNA, the CDR3 is TGCGCCAGCAGCTACTCCCGGGGGAGAGGGACCACAGATACGCAGTATTTT. Translated, it gives CASSYSRGRGTTDTQYF.

V usage is TRBV7-2 and J usage is TRBJ2-5; 8 positions agree with TRBD2. Per the germline V gene, CDR1 is SGHTA and CDR2 is FQGNSA. The CDR3 consists of 15 residues. Trimming took 5 bases from V and 5 from J; bases not matched to a gene: 10. The CDR3 reads CASSLGLAGGETQYF. The CDR3 bases are TGTGCCAGCAGCCTGGGTCTAGCGGGTGGTGAGACCCAGTACTTC.

The V and J genes are TRBV5-1 and TRBJ2-2; the D gene could be TRBD1 or TRBD2 (5 bases each). Germline V gives CDR1 SGHRS, CDR2 YFSETQ. This CDR3 region has 13 residues. Trimming shortened V by 4 bases and J by 7 bases, and 11 bases separated the two germline ends. The CDR3 DNA reads as TGCGCCAGCAGCCCGGGACCTGGCGGGGAGCTGTTTTTT. Translating gives CASSPGPGGELFF.